This T cell receptor beta chain was sequenced in a study of technical replicates of blood from several donors. V lost 5 bases, J lost 1 base, and 3 bases stayed unmatched. The V gene's germline CDR1 is GTSNPN and CDR2 SVGIG (reference sequence). This CDR3 has 14 amino acids. This table comes from immunoSEQ multiplex PCR, and its TCRdb copy is limited to in-frame clones, with some not included. The repertoire holds roughly 80,000 clones, 90% to 98% seen once, with 0.2% in the top ten. The receptor's source is a human donor in good health. The chain uses TRBV30 and TRBJ1-4, with 8 positions matching TRBD1. The sample comprised T cells isolated from PBMCs. The CDR3 DNA reads as TGTGCCTGGGGACAGGGTGGAACTAATGAAAAACTGTTTTTT. Its protein is CAWGQGGTNEKLFF.